The 28 T cell receptor beta chains reported below all come from one sample, sequenced in a study of T cells in Graves' hyperthyroidism and ophthalmopathy (dated by TCRdb to about 2019). Libraries came from multiplex PCR. The sample was run on an Illumina HiSeq 2000. The TCR beta CDR3 regions were amplified from the RNA transcripts. The first round of RT-PCR for the TCR CDR3 was performed with the HTBI primer set and the Qiagen OneStep RT-PCR kit. TCRdb itself trimmed the public reads at Q25 with fastp, ran MiXCR and retained productive beta chains. Duplicate CDR3 protein sequences are folded into a single record with the most common DNA and genes. Across this sample there are 450,000 to 650,000 distinct CDR3 sequences, with roughly 18% seen only once. Under 20% of the sample goes to the ten largest clones. The sample comprised blood. These receptors came from a woman aged 18-35 years with Graves' ophthalmopathy.

At least ten counts were recorded for this clonotype. The J gene is TRBJ1-5, the V gene TRBV6-1, with 7 positions matching TRBD1. Germline V gene sequence: CDR1 MNHNS, CDR2 SASEGT. The CDR3 consists of 14 residues. With V trimmed by 5 bases and J by 3 bases, 4 bases remained unmatched. The CDR3 protein is CASSPGGINQPQHF. The CDR3 bases are TGTGCCAGCAGTCCAGGGGGAATCAATCAGCCCCAGCATTTT.

The V and J genes are TRBV19 and TRBJ2-2; D possibly corresponds to TRBD2 (6 bases). This CDR3 has 14 residues. Trimming pared 3 bases from V and 6 bases from J, leaving 11 bases between. Germline CDR1 and CDR2: LNHDA and SQIVND (reference sequence). CDR3 amino acids: CASSIPSDAGELFF. As DNA, the CDR3 is TGTGCCAGTAGTATTCCTAGCGATGCCGGGGAGCTGTTTTTT.

The V call is TRBV11-2, the J call TRBJ2-7; 8 positions match TRBD2. This CDR3 region has 14 residues. J was trimmed by 3 bases and V by 6 bases; bases with no gene match: 7. Germline V CDR1 and CDR2: SGHAT, FQNNGV. The CDR3 spells CASSSAAGGYEQYF. CDR3 DNA sequence: TGTGCCAGCAGTTCTGCCGCGGGGGGCTACGAGCAGTACTTC.

The chain carries TRBV27 and TRBJ1-1; D may be TRBD1 (5 bases). The V end was cut by 6 bases, the J end by 4 bases, with 21 bases between. The CDR3 has 16 residues. In germline, CDR1 is MNHEY, CDR2 SMNVEV (reference sequence). The CDR3 reads CASSHGTVPGGTEAFF. The CDR3 DNA sequence: TGTGCCAGCAGCCATGGGACTGTCCCGGGGGGCACTGAAGCTTTCTTT.

This clonotype has ten or more counts. The J gene is TRBJ2-5, the V gene TRBV11-2; D gene ambiguous. The germline gives CDR1 SGHAT, CDR2 FQNNGV. CDR3 length: 13 residues. V lost 5 bases and J 5 bases, leaving 12 bases between the germline ends. CDR3 sequence reads: CASSPVEWETQYF. In DNA, the CDR3 is TGTGCCAGCAGCCCGGTGGAATGGGAGACCCAGTACTTC.

This clonotype occurred many times. This chain joins TRBV27 and TRBJ2-1; D unresolved. Germline CDR1 reads MNHEY; CDR2 reads SMNVEV (reference sequence). The V end was cut by 7 bases, the J end by 0 bases, with 4 bases between. The CDR3 is 12 amino acids. The CDR3 sequence: CASTTSYNEQFF. The DNA of the CDR3 is TGTGCCAGCACAACCTCCTACAATGAGCAGTTCTTC.

The chain uses TRBV7-3 and TRBJ2-1; the D call may be TRBD1 or TRBD2 (6 bases each). This CDR3 has 15 residues. V gave up 5 bases and J gave up 5 bases, with 16 bases separating them. CDR1 and CDR2 (germline): SGHTA, FQGTGA. The CDR3 coding sequence is TGTGCCAGCAGCCTTGGTGGGGGGCGGAACAATGAGCAGTTCTTC. The encoded protein is CASSLGGGRNNEQFF. Based on the CDR3 plus reference TRBV7-3 and TRBJ2-1, the full variable domain is GAGVSQTPSNKVTEKGKYVELRCDPISGHTALYWYRQSLGQGPEFLIYFQGTGAADDSGLPNDRFFAVRPEGSVSTLKIQRTERGDSAVYLCASSLGGGRNNEQFFGPGTRLTVL.

This clonotype was observed a handful of times. The chain is built from TRBV10-3 and TRBJ2-1; D remains ambiguous. Germline loops: CDR1 ENHRY, CDR2 SYGVKD. The CDR3 consists of 14 residues. V was trimmed by 0 bases and J by 1 base, leaving 4 bases between them. The DNA for the CDR3 is TGTGCCATCAGTGAGTCAGGGTCCTACAATGAGCAGTTCTTC. As protein: CAISESGSYNEQFF.

This chain links TRBV9 with TRBJ2-2; unclear D gene. The CDR3 loop spans 14 amino acids. V lost 3 bases to trimming and J lost 4 bases, with 10 bases between them. Germline V lookup: CDR1 SGDLS, CDR2 YYNGEE. Here the CDR3 DNA reads TGTGCCAGCAGCGGTGATACTCGCACCGGGGAGCTGTTTTTT. Amino acids: CASSGDTRTGELFF.

This clonotype came up many times. The gene calls are TRBV11-2 and TRBJ1-1; D is unclear. Germline V gene lookup returns CDR1 SGHAT and CDR2 FQNNGV. This CDR3 is 11 amino acids long. V dropped 7 bases and J dropped 3 bases, with 6 bases sitting between them. The DNA for the CDR3 is TGTGCCAGCACGGTGGACACTGAAGCTTTCTTT. As protein: CASTVDTEAFF.

This clonotype was seen more than once but under ten times. This sequence joins TRBV7-8 and TRBJ1-5, with D unresolved. Germline loops: CDR1 SGHVS, CDR2 FQNEAQ. V lost 0 bases and J lost 3, with 6 bases in between. This CDR3 comprises 14 residues. The CDR3 sequence: CASSLARDNQPQHF. CDR3 DNA: TGTGCCAGCAGCTTAGCCCGGGACAATCAGCCCCAGCATTTT. Using reference TRBV7-8 and TRBJ1-5 for the parts outside the CDR3, the full variable domain is GAGVSQSPRYKVAKRGQDVALRCDPISGHVSLFWYQQALGQGPEFLTYFQNEAQLDKSGLPSDRFFAERPEGSVSTLKIQRTQQEDSAVYLCASSLARDNQPQHFGDGTRLSIL.

This clonotype appeared many times. CDR3 in DNA: TGTGCCAGCAGCTTAGAAAGGGGCACTGAAGCTTTCTTT. Translated: CASSLERGTEAFF. The chain combines TRBV7-9 with TRBJ1-1; D may be TRBD1 (5 bases). Trimming shortened V by 1 base and J by 4 bases, and 7 bases separated the two germline ends. Germline V CDR1 and CDR2: SEHNR, FQNEAQ (reference sequence). This CDR3 is 13 amino acids long.

This clonotype appeared many times. The V gene is TRBV20-1, the J gene TRBJ2-5; no reliable D call. The V end lost 0 bases, the J end lost 5 bases, and 13 bases lay between the germline ends. Germline CDR1 reads DFQATT; CDR2 reads SNEGSKA (reference sequence). The CDR3 totals 14 residues. The CDR3 nucleotides read TGCAGTGCTAGAGATGTGGGTTTCAGGGAGACCCAGTACTTC. Translating gives CSARDVGFRETQYF.

This clonotype has only one observation. The chain combines TRBV12-3 or TRBV12-4 with TRBJ2-4; D gene uncertain. This CDR3 spans 14 amino acids. V lost 3 bases and J lost 11, with 17 bases in between. The CDR3 DNA is TGTGCCAGCAGTTTTTGGGTTTTGGGTCACGTTCAGTACTTC. As protein: CASSFWVLGHVQYF.

The chain employs TRBV19 and TRBJ1-2; possibly TRBD1 for D (6 bases). Germline CDR1 is LNHDA and CDR2 is SQIVND (reference sequence). The V end was cut by 7 bases, the J end by 2 bases, with 11 bases between. CDR3 length: 13 residues. The CDR3 region is CASNPGDNYGYTF. CDR3 nucleotide sequence: TGTGCCAGTAATCCAGGGGACAACTATGGCTACACCTTC.

The V and J genes are TRBV10-3 and TRBJ2-1; the match to TRBD2 covers 8 bases. The CDR3 spans 15 residues. Trimming at V came to 0 bases and at J to 3 bases, leaving 1 base not matched to a gene. Per germline, CDR1 ENHRY and CDR2 SYGVKD. The CDR3 protein is CAISESSGSYNEQFF. CDR3 nucleotides: TGTGCCATCAGTGAGTCCAGCGGGAGCTACAATGAGCAGTTCTTC.

At least ten counts were recorded for this clonotype. The chain carries TRBV6-2 or TRBV6-3 and TRBJ1-2; 7 bases are shared with TRBD1. V was clipped by 6 bases and J by 3 bases; unmatched bases: 10. The CDR3 extends over 15 amino acids. Germline CDR1 and CDR2: MNHEY and SVGEGT. CDR3 coding DNA: TGTGCCAGCAGCCCGACAGGGAAAAGGCACTATGGCTACACCTTC. It encodes CASSPTGKRHYGYTF.

This clonotype was observed at least ten times. The genes are TRBV7-9 and TRBJ1-2, with a possible D match to TRBD1 (5 bases). Trimming removed 1 base at V and 5 bases at J, with 14 bases between. This CDR3 has 15 amino acids. Germline-derived CDR1 and CDR2 are SEHNR and FQNEAQ (reference sequence). The CDR3: CASSLDGPGIYGYTF. The CDR3 nucleotides are TGTGCCAGCAGCTTAGATGGGCCAGGGATTTATGGCTACACCTTC.

Turning to this clonotype: This clone may be a read error of a much larger clone one base away. This rearrangement joins TRBV28 to TRBJ1-2, with 7 bases fitting TRBD1. Per the germline V gene, CDR1 is MDHEN and CDR2 is SYDVKM. The CDR3 is 16 residues long. The CDR3 region is CASSWPLGQSNYSYTF. DNA of the CDR3: TGTGCCAGCAGTTGGCCTTTGGGACAGAGCAACTATAGCTACACCTTC.

This clonotype was seen at least ten times. The limits of the CDR3 on the DNA are not certain, so only TCRdb's listed CDR3 is given. The rearrangement links TRBV6-5 to TRBJ1-1; the D call TRBD1 from the table was never checked on the DNA. From its first to its last residue, the CDR3 has 14 amino acids. CDR1 is MNHEY, CDR2 SVGAGI, per germline. Here the CDR3 reads CASSYVGRGASPFF.

A remark on this clonotype: This clone may be a read error of a much larger clone one base away. The conserved closing phenylalanine or tryptophan is absent in this CDR3, likely reflecting a read error. V usage is TRBV7-8 and J usage is TRBJ1-5; no reliable D call. Between the trimmed V and J ends, which lost 4 bases and 4 bases, there was a span of 11 bases. The CDR3 totals 14 residues. In germline, CDR1 is SGHVS, CDR2 FQNEAQ. The CDR3 region is CASSSREGNQPQHL. CDR3 DNA sequence: TGTGCCAGCAGCTCCCGGGAGGGAAATCAGCCCCAGCATCTT.

The rearrangement uses TRBV7-9 and TRBJ1-3, with D unresolved. Germline V gene lookup returns CDR1 SEHNR and CDR2 FQNEAQ (reference sequence). The CDR3 is 15 residues long. V was pared by 5 bases and J by 0 bases, with 11 bases between. CDR3 protein: CASSPRTVSGNTIYF. The CDR3 DNA reads as TGTGCCAGCAGCCCAAGGACGGTCTCTGGAAACACCATATATTTT.

This clonotype was recorded many times. CDR3 sequence: CASSRVGNQPQHF. In DNA form, the CDR3 reads TGTGCCAGCAGTCGGGTGGGGAACCAGCCCCAGCATTTT. The rearrangement uses TRBV28 and TRBJ1-5; D is undetermined. Trimming took off 5 bases at V and 7 bases at J, with 12 bases between the two ends. Germline lookup yields CDR1 MDHEN and CDR2 SYDVKM. The CDR3 has 13 residues.

This clonotype was picked up many times. V and J are TRBV6-1 and TRBJ2-1, with 13 positions matching TRBD2. The length of the CDR3 is 15 residues. Per the germline V gene, CDR1 is MNHNS and CDR2 is SASEGT. Trimming removed 6 bases from V and 7 bases from J; junction bases left unmatched: 6. The CDR3, as DNA: TGTGCCAGCAGGAGGACTAGCGGGAGTTCGAATGAGCAGTTCTTC. This translates into CASRRTSGSSNEQFF.

CDR3 nucleotide sequence: TGCGCCAGCAGCCCGCAGCGGCAGGGTCACTACTACGAGCAGTACTTC. It encodes CASSPQRQGHYYEQYF. The chain combines TRBV5-1 with TRBJ2-7; D possibly matches TRBD1 or TRBD2 (5 bases each). With 4 bases removed from V and 3 bases from J, the gap between germline ends came to 20 bases. Germline V CDR1 and CDR2: SGHRS, YFSETQ. The length of the CDR3 is 16 residues.

This clonotype was found a few times. The V and J genes are TRBV3-1 and TRBJ2-3; 11 positions agree with TRBD2. From germline, CDR1 is LGHDT and CDR2 YNNKEL (reference sequence). The CDR3 extends over 18 amino acids. The trim removed 4 bases at V and 0 bases at J, leaving 9 bases unmatched. CDR3 nucleotides: TGTGCCAGCAGCCTCGTAGCGGGGGGGCCCGTTAGCACAGATACGCAGTATTTT. The encoded protein is CASSLVAGGPVSTDTQYF.

This clonotype was observed at least ten times. This rearrangement joins TRBV4-2 to TRBJ2-7; the match to TRBD1 covers 9 bases. With 3 bases clipped from V and 5 bases from J, the junction kept 5 bases outside the gene matches. The CDR3 consists of 14 residues. The V gene's germline CDR1 is LGHNA and CDR2 YNFKEQ. The DNA of the CDR3 is TGTGCCAGCAGCCAGGCGGGACAGGGTCACGAGCAGTACTTC. The encoded protein is CASSQAGQGHEQYF.

This clonotype is a singleton in its sample. The J gene is TRBJ2-5, the V gene TRBV20-1, with a possible D match to TRBD1 (7 bases). Germline CDR1 reads DFQATT; CDR2 reads SNEGSKA (reference sequence). V gave up 0 bases and J gave up 2 bases, with 19 bases separating them. The CDR3 spans 17 residues. Here the CDR3 reads CSARDARGALVQETQYF. As DNA, the CDR3 is TGCAGTGCTAGAGATGCCAGGGGGGCCCTGGTTCAAGAGACCCAGTACTTC.